This T cell receptor (beta chain) was captured in a study of T cell repertoires in cytomegalovirus infection. Details on this clonotype: The antigen is unknown.

Findings and caveats of the study: Accumulated public TCR beta family frequency recognized individuals carrying CMV together with the relevant HLA.

TCRdb re-called the reads with MiXCR, one entry per CDR3 protein. The sample lists nearly 650,000 distinct CDR3 sequences, approximately 24% seen once, with around 8% in the top ten. CDR1 and CDR2 from the germline V gene are SGHRS and YFSETQ. The germline V and J ends were trimmed by 5 bases and 4 bases, with 13 bases remaining between them. The CDR3 is 13 residues long. The sequenced sample was CD8+ T cells from PBMCs. The V and J genes are TRBV5-1 and TRBJ2-7, with D possibly being TRBD1 (6 bases). This clonotype was sampled from a human donor in good health (CMV status not recorded). Some clones in this sample may be carry-over from other donors' samples. The CDR3 is CASRGTGPYEQYF. CDR3 in DNA: TGCGCCAGCAGAGGAACAGGGCCTTACGAGCAGTACTTC.